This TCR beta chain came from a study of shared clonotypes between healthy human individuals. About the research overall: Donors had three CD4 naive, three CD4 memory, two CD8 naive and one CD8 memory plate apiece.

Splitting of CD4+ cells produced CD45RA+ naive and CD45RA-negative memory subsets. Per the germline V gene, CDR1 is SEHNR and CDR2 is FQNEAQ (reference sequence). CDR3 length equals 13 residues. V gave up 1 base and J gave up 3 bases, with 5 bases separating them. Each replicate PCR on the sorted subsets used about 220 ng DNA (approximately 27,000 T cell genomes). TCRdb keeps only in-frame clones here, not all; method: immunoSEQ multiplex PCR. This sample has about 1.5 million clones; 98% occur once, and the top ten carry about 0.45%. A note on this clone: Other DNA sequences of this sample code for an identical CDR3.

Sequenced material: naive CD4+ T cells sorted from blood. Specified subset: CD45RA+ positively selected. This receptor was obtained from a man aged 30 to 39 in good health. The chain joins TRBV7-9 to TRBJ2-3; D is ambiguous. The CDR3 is CASSLVGTDTQYF. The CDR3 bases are TGTGCCAGCAGCTTAGTTGGTACAGATACGCAGTATTTT.